Detailed here is one T cell receptor (beta chain). Its antigen is undetermined. The data were obtained in a study of T cell responses to AZD1222 COVID-19 vaccine. Using immunoSEQ multiplex PCR, the repertoire was profiled, and TCRdb retains in-frame clones only, with some absent. The sample holds around 99,000 clones; approximately 90% are singletons and the top ten take just over 8%. Overall study findings and caveats: Females made up more of the donors, who were largely white British, and clonal diversity may have come out too low.

The germline V gene has CDR1 SGHRS and CDR2 YFSETQ. The CDR3 is 15 amino acids. The V and J ends lost 1 base and 3 bases, in that order; junction bases with no gene match: 4. The chain joins TRBV5-1 to TRBJ2-7; the match to TRBD1 covers 10 bases. This TCR derives from an adult who received the AZD1222 COVID-19 vaccine. Source: peripheral blood, taken 28 days after the second AZD1222 dose. CDR3 in amino acids: CASSLKWTGGYEQYF. The CDR3 DNA follows: TGCGCCAGCAGCTTGAAATGGACAGGGGGCTACGAGCAGTACTTC.